The T cell receptor beta chain described here comes from a study of human T cells and chemical hapten exposure. Indicated time point: patch test 2, 6 weeks after DPC sensitization. As to treatment: therapeutic diphenylcyclopropenone sensitization with weekly scalp DPC. From the RACE reads, TCRdb called clonotypes with MiXCR, one entry per CDR3 protein. The sample holds approximately 80,000 distinct CDR3 sequences, about 10% seen once. Source: whole blood, taken in connection with sensitization to the hapten diphenylcyclopropenone (DPC). The source is a woman aged 45-65 years with alopecia areata. Some clones in this sample may be carry-over from other donors' samples.

CDR3 region: CASSLTVTEAFF. For the CDR3, the DNA is TGTGCCAGCAGTTTAACAGTCACTGAAGCTTTCTTT. The chain recombines TRBV12-3 or TRBV12-4 with TRBJ1-1, with D hard to call. The CDR3 has 12 amino acids. V lost 2 bases and J lost 4, with 5 bases in between.